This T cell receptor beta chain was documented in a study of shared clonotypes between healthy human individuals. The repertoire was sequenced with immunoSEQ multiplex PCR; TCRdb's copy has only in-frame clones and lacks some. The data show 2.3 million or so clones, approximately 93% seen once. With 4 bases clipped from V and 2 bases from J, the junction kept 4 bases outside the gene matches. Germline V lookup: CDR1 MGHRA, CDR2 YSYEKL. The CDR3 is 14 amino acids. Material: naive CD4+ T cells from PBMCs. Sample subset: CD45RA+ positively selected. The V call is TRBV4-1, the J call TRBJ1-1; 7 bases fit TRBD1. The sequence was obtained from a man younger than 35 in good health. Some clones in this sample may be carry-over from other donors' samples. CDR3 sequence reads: CASSLGQINTEAFF. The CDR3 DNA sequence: TGCGCCAGCAGCCTGGGACAGATAAACACTGAAGCTTTCTTT.